This entry concerns a single T cell receptor beta chain. What it binds is unknown. Measured with immunoSEQ multiplex PCR; TCRdb has only the in-frame clones, and not every one. The sample lists under 20,000 clones; approximately 81% were seen once. The data stem from a study of CD4 T cells in relation to SARS-CoV-2 and coronaviruses. The overall study: TCR beta CDR3s were sequenced after roughly ten-day antigen culture of PBMCs. Study-level points and caveats: The cross-reactivity analysis covered only spike protein, not other viral proteins.

Before the COVID-19 pandemic, during about 2010-2018, CD4+ T cells were taken from unexposed donors. The cells were cultured for over eight days before CD4+ T cells were isolated. As cell numbers allowed, unexposed-donor CD4+ T cells faced SARS-CoV-2 S/N and four cold-coronavirus spikes. This CDR3 is built from 12 residues. Trimming removed 2 bases from V and 5 bases from J, with 7 bases in between. Sequencing was done on a sample of CD4+ T cells from PBMCs, cultured in vitro. The gene calls are TRBV12-3 or TRBV12-4 and TRBJ2-7; no clear D gene. This clonotype originated in a human donor in good health. The CDR3 protein is CASSLWRDEQYF. The CDR3 DNA follows: TGTGCCAGCAGTTTATGGCGAGACGAGCAGTACTTC.